The 32 T cell receptor beta chains below come from one sample, sequenced in a study of human T cells and chemical hapten exposure. Time point defined: pre-sensitization, week 0. The sample's treatment: therapeutic diphenylcyclopropenone sensitization with weekly scalp DPC. In TCRdb, the RACE reads were re-called with MiXCR into one record per CDR3 protein. Counted here are about 290,000 distinct CDR3 sequences, approximately 8% occurring once; the ten biggest clones make up 1.2%. Sequenced material: whole blood, taken in connection with sensitization to the hapten diphenylcyclopropenone (DPC). These receptors all stem from a young man with alopecia areata. Some clones in this sample may be carry-over from other donors' samples.

This clonotype showed up just a few times. J is TRBJ2-3 and V is TRBV10-3, with D hard to call. Trimming pared 4 bases from V and 0 bases from J, leaving 8 bases between. This CDR3 region has 14 residues. Germline V gene lookup returns CDR1 ENHRY and CDR2 SYGVKD. CDR3 bases: TGTGCCATCAGTGTAGGTGTCAGCACAGATACGCAGTATTTT. Protein: CAISVGVSTDTQYF.

This sequence joins TRBV10-3 and TRBJ1-1; D possibly corresponds to TRBD1 (5 bases). Germline CDR1 reads ENHRY; CDR2 reads SYGVKD. The CDR3 length is 15 residues. V shed 0 bases and J shed 1 base, with 9 bases lying between them. The chain's CDR3 is CAISESRGRNTEAFF. The CDR3 coding sequence is TGTGCCATCAGTGAGTCGAGGGGCAGGAACACTGAAGCTTTCTTT.

V is TRBV11-2 and J is TRBJ1-4; the D is unclear. Germline V lookup: CDR1 SGHAT, CDR2 FQNNGV. This CDR3 contains 12 residues. V shed 7 bases and J shed 10 bases, with 13 bases lying between them. The CDR3 sequence: CASTRSGGKLFF. CDR3 bases: TGTGCCAGCACCCGGTCTGGAGGAAAACTGTTTTTT.

This clonotype appeared a few times. The chain employs TRBV4-3 and TRBJ1-2; 9 bases fit TRBD1. The CDR3 length is 15 residues. Per the germline V gene, CDR1 is LGHNA and CDR2 is YSLEER. With 4 bases clipped from V and 6 bases from J, the junction kept 9 bases outside the gene matches. The DNA of the CDR3 is TGCGCCAGCAGCCTAGGGACAGGGAGAACTAATGGCTACACCTTC. Encoded protein: CASSLGTGRTNGYTF.

In its sample, this clonotype was seen many times. The chain is built from TRBV7-9 and TRBJ2-2; the D is unclear. Germline V gives CDR1 SEHNR, CDR2 FQNEAQ (reference sequence). This CDR3 region has 12 residues. Between the trimmed V and J ends, which lost 7 bases and 5 bases, there was a span of 8 bases. The CDR3, as DNA: TGTGCCAGCAACTCCTTTACCGGGGAGCTGTTTTTT. It specifies CASNSFTGELFF.

V is TRBV2 and J is TRBJ2-5; the match to TRBD1 covers 8 bases. V was pared by 0 bases and J by 1 base, with 13 bases of the junction left unmatched. Germline V gene lookup returns CDR1 SNHLY and CDR2 FYNNEI. CDR3 size: 19 residues. CDR3 in amino acids: CASSEALRKGQAPQETQYF. The CDR3 bases are TGTGCCAGCAGTGAAGCGCTTCGTAAGGGACAGGCCCCCCAAGAGACCCAGTACTTC.

This clonotype was counted only a few times. V gene TRBV29-1 combines with J gene TRBJ1-4; possibly TRBD1 for D (5 bases). Germline V CDR1 and CDR2: SQVTM, ANQGSEA. Trimming shortened V by 3 bases and J by 5 bases, and 10 bases separated the two germline ends. The CDR3 is 13 residues long. In DNA form, the CDR3 reads TGCAGCGTTGATGGGGGGGTCAATGAAAAACTGTTTTTT. It is translated as CSVDGGVNEKLFF.

This clonotype was counted at least ten times. J is TRBJ1-1 and V is TRBV9; D ambiguous. The CDR3 extends over 16 amino acids. Germline V gene lookup returns CDR1 SGDLS and CDR2 YYNGEE. V shed 3 bases and J shed 4 bases, with 19 bases lying between them. CDR3 nucleotides: TGTGCCAGCAGCGAGGCCCCACAGTTTGACGGCACTGAAGCTTTCTTT. The encoded protein is CASSEAPQFDGTEAFF.

This clonotype was detected many times. The chain employs TRBV5-5 and TRBJ2-7; D unresolved. The CDR3 is 13 amino acids. V was clipped by 0 bases and J by 2 bases, with 6 bases between them. The germline CDR1 and CDR2 sequences are SGHKS and YYEKEE (reference sequence). Here the CDR3 reads CASSLDRTYEQYV. In nucleotides, the CDR3 is TGTGCCAGCAGCTTGGACAGAACCTACGAGCAGTACGTC.

This clonotype showed up just a few times. The gene calls are TRBV7-7 and TRBJ2-1, with 8 positions matching TRBD2. The trim removed 5 bases at V and 2 bases at J, leaving 8 bases unmatched. This CDR3 comprises 16 residues. Germline values: CDR1 SSHAT, CDR2 FNYEAQ (reference sequence). The CDR3 protein is CASSQASGGPYNEQFF. For the CDR3, the DNA is TGTGCCAGCAGCCAAGCCTCGGGGGGGCCCTACAATGAGCAGTTCTTC.

This chain joins TRBV5-6 and TRBJ1-6, with TRBD1 as a possible D gene (5 bases). In germline, CDR1 is SGHDT, CDR2 YYEEEE. This CDR3 contains 16 residues. V gave up 2 bases and J gave up 0 bases, with 9 bases separating them. The CDR3 loop reads CASSLGASSYNSPLHF. The DNA of the CDR3 is TGTGCCAGCAGCTTAGGGGCGAGCTCCTATAATTCACCCCTCCACTTT. Filled out from reference TRBV5-6 and TRBJ1-6, the complete variable domain reads DAGVTQSPTHLIKTRGQQVTLRCSPKSGHDTVSWYQQALGQGPQFIFQYYEEEERQRGNFPDRFSGHQFPNYSSELNVNALLLGDSALYLCASSLGASSYNSPLHFGNGTRLTVT.

The chain has TRBV25-1 and TRBJ2-3, with 7 bases identical to TRBD1. CDR1 and CDR2 from the germline V gene are MGHDK and SYGVNS. This CDR3 contains 15 residues. The J segment lost 1 base and the V segment lost 7 bases, leaving 8 bases of the junction unmatched. CDR3 bases: TGTGCCAGCACCCCTTGGGGACAGCGCACAGATACGCAGTATTTT. As protein: CASTPWGQRTDTQYF.

The J gene is TRBJ2-6, the V gene TRBV5-1; D gene uncertain. The V end was cut by 0 bases, the J end by 0 bases, with 7 bases between. This CDR3 is built from 16 residues. The germline gives CDR1 SGHRS, CDR2 YFSETQ. The CDR3 region is CASSLVGDSGANVLTF. DNA for the CDR3: TGCGCCAGCAGCTTGGTTGGGGACTCTGGGGCCAACGTCCTGACTTTC.

In this sample, this clonotype turned up a few times. J is TRBJ2-7 and V is TRBV4-3, with D possibly matching TRBD2 (5 bases). The length of the CDR3 is 17 residues. V was clipped by 2 bases and J by 0 bases, with 17 bases between them. Germline CDR1 is LGHNA and CDR2 is YSLEER. CDR3 DNA: TGCGCCAGCAGCCAAATGGGAGACGGATCCGTCTCCTACGAGCAGTACTTC. This sequence encodes CASSQMGDGSVSYEQYF.

This clonotype was observed a few times. V gene TRBV28 combines with J gene TRBJ2-5; D could derive from TRBD1 or TRBD2 (5 bases each). The germline gives CDR1 MDHEN, CDR2 SYDVKM. This CDR3 is built from 15 residues. With 6 bases removed from V and 4 bases from J, the gap between germline ends came to 18 bases. CDR3 loop: CASSARPGTGETQYF. In nucleotides, the CDR3 is TGTGCCAGCAGCGCTAGACCAGGGACCGGAGAGACCCAGTACTTC.

This rearrangement joins TRBV18 to TRBJ2-1; D might be TRBD2 (6 bases). This CDR3 has 15 residues. The V end was cut by 1 base, the J end by 10 bases, with 17 bases between. Germline V CDR1 and CDR2: KGHSH, LQKENI. The CDR3 loop reads CASSPLESPRGEQFF. The CDR3 DNA is TGTGCCAGCTCACCACTGGAGTCCCCACGGGGGGAGCAGTTCTTC.

This chain joins TRBV6-2 or TRBV6-3 and TRBJ2-1; 9 bases are shared with TRBD1. CDR1 and CDR2 from the germline V gene are MNHEY and SVGEGT. The CDR3 extends over 15 amino acids. With 0 bases clipped from V and 4 bases from J, the junction kept 1 base outside the gene matches. The CDR3 sequence: CASSYSGTGYNEQFF. In nucleotides, the CDR3 is TGTGCCAGCAGTTACTCCGGGACAGGGTACAATGAGCAGTTCTTC.

This chain links TRBV12-3 or TRBV12-4 with TRBJ2-3; D might be TRBD1 (6 bases). This CDR3 contains 16 residues. The V gene lost 4 bases and the J gene lost 2 bases, with 16 bases spanning the gap. CDR3 sequence (DNA): TGTGCCAGCAGTTACCCCAGCGGACAGAACACAGATACGCAGTATTTT. This translates into CASSYPSGQNTDTQYF.

Only a few counts were recorded for this clonotype. This chain links TRBV5-1 with TRBJ1-2; TRBD1 matches at 8 bases. The CDR3 extends over 16 amino acids. The ends lost 3 bases at V and 2 bases at J; junction bases unmatched: 9. CDR1 is SGHRS, CDR2 YFSETQ, per germline. The CDR3 loop is CASSWPTGEVNYGYTF. The CDR3 nucleotides read TGCGCCAGCAGCTGGCCGACAGGGGAAGTGAACTATGGCTACACCTTC.

Many counts were recorded for this clonotype. V gene TRBV6-2 or TRBV6-3 combines with J gene TRBJ1-6; D remains ambiguous. Germline V CDR1 and CDR2: MNHEY, SVGEGT. Between the trimmed V and J ends, which lost 0 bases and 7 bases, there was a span of 7 bases. This CDR3 has 14 residues. The chain's CDR3 is CASSYSESNSPLHF. The DNA of the CDR3 is TGTGCCAGCAGTTACTCAGAAAGCAATTCACCCCTCCACTTT.

V and J are TRBV28 and TRBJ2-1; 8 bases fit TRBD2. Looked up from germline, CDR1 is MDHEN and CDR2 is SYDVKM. The J segment lost 9 bases and the V segment lost 4 bases, leaving 14 bases of the junction unmatched. The length of the CDR3 is 16 residues. CDR3 residues: CASSYRGAGVPGEQFF. CDR3 DNA sequence: TGTGCCAGCAGTTACCGGGGAGCGGGGGTGCCCGGTGAGCAGTTCTTC.

V is TRBV5-1 and J is TRBJ2-3, with D tentatively TRBD1 (5 bases). Between the trimmed V and J ends, which lost 3 bases and 3 bases, there was a span of 14 bases. Germline CDR1 and CDR2: SGHRS and YFSETQ. The CDR3 extends over 15 amino acids. The CDR3: CASSSSRETTDTQYF. The CDR3 coding sequence is TGCGCCAGCAGCTCGTCCAGGGAAACTACAGATACGCAGTATTTT.

The rearrangement uses TRBV5-1 and TRBJ1-2, with D possibly matching TRBD1 (6 bases). The CDR3 spans 15 residues. Germline V CDR1 and CDR2: SGHRS, YFSETQ. V lost 3 bases to trimming and J lost 4 bases, with 16 bases between them. The CDR3 DNA follows: TGCGCCAGCAGCTATGGACAGCTGAGTGGCTATGGCTACACCTTC. This gives the protein CASSYGQLSGYGYTF.

The rearrangement joins TRBV7-8 to TRBJ2-3, with D possibly matching TRBD2 (6 bases). The CDR3 spans 15 residues. The V gene lost 1 base and the J gene lost 11 bases, with 19 bases spanning the gap. CDR1 SGHVS and CDR2 FQNEAQ come from the germline V gene. The CDR3 nucleotides read TGTGCCAGCAGCTTAGTAGGCCGGGACTCTCGCGGGCAGTATTTT. It codes for CASSLVGRDSRGQYF.

The V and J genes are TRBV24-1 and TRBJ2-6; D perhaps matches TRBD2 (7 bases). V lost 5 bases to trimming and J lost 0 bases, with 13 bases between them. CDR3 length: 17 amino acids. CDR1 is KGHDR and CDR2 is SFDVKD in the germline V gene. CDR3 amino acids: CATSARGRDSGANVLTF. As DNA, the CDR3 is TGTGCCACCAGTGCTAGGGGGAGGGACTCTGGGGCCAACGTCCTGACTTTC.

V is TRBV7-2 and J is TRBJ2-5; no reliable D call. This CDR3 region has 14 residues. The V end lost 6 bases, the J end lost 3 bases, and 14 bases lay between the germline ends. Germline values: CDR1 SGHTA, CDR2 FQGNSA. The CDR3 spells CASSRQPLKETQYF. In DNA, the CDR3 is TGTGCCAGCAGTCGCCAACCCCTTAAAGAGACCCAGTACTTC.

V and J are TRBV3-1 and TRBJ1-1, with TRBD1 matching over 7 bases. This CDR3 is 17 amino acids long. Per germline, CDR1 LGHDT and CDR2 YNNKEL (reference sequence). The junction had 12 bases not matched to a gene; V was cut back by 4 bases and J by 1 base. The CDR3 nucleotides read TGTGCCAGCAGCCTCCACCGAAACAGGGGAACGAACACTGAAGCTTTCTTT. Amino acids: CASSLHRNRGTNTEAFF.

The V call is TRBV7-2, the J call TRBJ2-1, with 10 bases aligning to TRBD2. From germline, CDR1 is SGHTA and CDR2 FQGNSA. CDR3 length equals 16 residues. After removal of 2 bases from V and 7 bases from J, the junction contained 8 bases not matched to a gene. The CDR3 reads CASSLQSGGALNEQFF. Here the CDR3 DNA reads TGTGCCAGCAGCTTACAGAGCGGGGGGGCTTTGAATGAGCAGTTCTTC.

This clonotype was detected a few times. The rearrangement joins TRBV2 to TRBJ1-4, with D maybe TRBD1 (6 bases). The CDR3 runs 13 residues. Deletions cut 8 bases from V and 8 bases from J, with 15 bases between. Germline V CDR1 and CDR2: SNHLY, FYNNEI. CDR3 sequence: CASAKGGEEKLFF. The CDR3, as DNA: TGTGCCAGCGCAAAGGGGGGCGAAGAAAAACTGTTTTTT.

This clonotype came up a few times. The genes are TRBV18 and TRBJ1-2; tentatively, D is TRBD1 (5 bases). The CDR3 is 17 residues long. Germline CDR1 and CDR2: KGHSH and LQKENI. Between the trimmed V and J ends, which lost 0 bases and 4 bases, there was a span of 18 bases. CDR3 sequence reads: CASSPPRMPGRGYGYTF. The CDR3 nucleotides are TGTGCCAGCTCACCACCTCGAATGCCAGGAAGGGGCTATGGCTACACCTTC.

This clonotype appeared a few times. V usage is TRBV4-1 and J usage is TRBJ2-3; 8 bases map to TRBD2. The CDR3 extends over 14 amino acids. From germline, CDR1 is MGHRA and CDR2 YSYEKL. V was pared by 4 bases and J by 6 bases, with 6 bases of the junction left unmatched. Here the CDR3 DNA reads TGCGCCAGCAGCCCCGGGACTAGGAGGGATACGCAGTATTTT. This translates into CASSPGTRRDTQYF.

This chain uses TRBV29-1 with TRBJ1-1; 8 bases map to TRBD1. The CDR3 covers 14 residues. Germline-derived CDR1 and CDR2 are SQVTM and ANQGSEA. The CDR3 reads CGASRTGKVTEAFF. The CDR3 DNA reads TGCGGCGCCTCCAGGACAGGGAAGGTCACTGAAGCTTTCTTT.